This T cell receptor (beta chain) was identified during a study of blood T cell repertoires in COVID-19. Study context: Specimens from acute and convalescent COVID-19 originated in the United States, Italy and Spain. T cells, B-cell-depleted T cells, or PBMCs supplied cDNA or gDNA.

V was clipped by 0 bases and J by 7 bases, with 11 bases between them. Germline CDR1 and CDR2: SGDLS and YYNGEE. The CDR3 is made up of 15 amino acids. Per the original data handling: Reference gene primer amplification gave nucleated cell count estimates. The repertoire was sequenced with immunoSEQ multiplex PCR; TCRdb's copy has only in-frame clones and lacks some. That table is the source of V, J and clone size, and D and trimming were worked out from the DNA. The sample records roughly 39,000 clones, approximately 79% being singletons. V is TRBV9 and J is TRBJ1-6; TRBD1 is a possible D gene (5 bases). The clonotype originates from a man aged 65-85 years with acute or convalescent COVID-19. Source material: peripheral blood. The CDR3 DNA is TGTGCCAGCAGCGTAGAGGGGATTAAGAATTCACCCCTCCACTTT. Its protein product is CASSVEGIKNSPLHF.